This entry lists 26 T cell receptor beta chains sequenced from one sample in a study of T cells expressing NK-cell markers. TCRdb reprocessed the 5' RACE reads and stores each CDR3 protein as one record, lacking DNA. The specimen's table records some 440,000 distinct CDR3 sequences. Sequenced material: blood T cells: a sorted CD56 or NKG2C T cell subset, CD4+ or CD8+ T cells, or bulk PBMC T cells (not recorded which). The receptor source for this set is a woman aged 45-65 years in good health.

The J gene is TRBJ2-7, the V gene TRBV27; without DNA, the TCRdb call of TRBD2 cannot be checked. The germline V gene encodes CDR1 MNHEY and CDR2 SMNVEV (reference sequence). The CDR3 contains 15 residues. Here the CDR3 reads CASSRTGLAFYEQYF.

The genes are TRBV2 and TRBJ1-2; without DNA, the TCRdb call of TRBD1 cannot be checked. Looked up from germline, CDR1 is SNHLY and CDR2 is FYNNEI. The CDR3 is made up of 12 amino acids. The CDR3 reads CASSEDRAGYTF.

The V call is TRBV20-1, the J call TRBJ2-2; with no DNA, the TCRdb D assignment of TRBD2 cannot be verified. The V gene's germline CDR1 is DFQATT and CDR2 SNEGSKA (reference sequence). The CDR3 extends over 15 amino acids. The CDR3 reads CSARNGLAGTGELFF.

V gene TRBV5-4 combines with J gene TRBJ1-2. The germline gives CDR1 SGHNT, CDR2 YYREEE (reference sequence). The CDR3 sequence is 13 residues long. The CDR3 sequence is CASTRQEYYGYTF. Full variable domain (rest looked up from reference TRBV5-4 and TRBJ1-2): ETGVTQSPTHLIKTRGQQVTLRCSSQSGHNTVSWYQQALGQGPQFIFQYYREEENGRGNFPPRFSGLQFPNYSSELNVNALELDDSALYLCASTRQEYYGYTFGSGTRLTVV.

The chain has TRBV12-3 or TRBV12-4 and TRBJ2-5; the D call from TCRdb, TRBD2, cannot be confirmed without DNA. This CDR3 comprises 12 residues. CDR3 residues: CASRGTRKTQYF.

The chain combines TRBV4-2 with TRBJ2-4; no DNA is available, so the TRBD2 call from TCRdb remains unchecked. Germline V gene lookup returns CDR1 LGHNA and CDR2 YNFKEQ. The CDR3 length is 16 residues. The CDR3 protein is CASSQEASGRENIQYF.

The chain couples TRBV20-1 to TRBJ2-3; TCRdb's D gene call, TRBD2, goes unchecked for lack of DNA. This CDR3 is 15 amino acids long. CDR1 is DFQATT and CDR2 is SNEGSKA in the germline V gene (reference sequence). CDR3 loop: CSAGEAGRGTDTQYF.

Here the CDR3 reads CAWSPSRVGEQFF. The V and J genes are TRBV30 and TRBJ2-1; TCRdb selects TRBD2, and the lack of DNA leaves this call unchecked. The CDR3 runs 13 residues. The germline gives CDR1 GTSNPN, CDR2 SVGIG (reference sequence). The full variable domain, completed using reference TRBV30 and TRBJ2-1, is SQTIHQWPATLVQPVGSPLSLECTVEGTSNPNLYWYRQAAGRGLQLLFYSVGIGQISSEVPQNLSASRPQDRQFILSSKKLLLSDSGFYLCAWSPSRVGEQFFGPGTRLTVL.

The rearrangement links TRBV7-9 to TRBJ2-1; TCRdb selects TRBD2, and the lack of DNA leaves this call unchecked. Germline V lookup: CDR1 SEHNR, CDR2 FQNEAQ (reference sequence). The CDR3 is 15 residues long. The CDR3 is CASSLRTSVSYEQFF.

V and J are TRBV10-1 and TRBJ2-1; TCRdb's D gene call, TRBD1, goes unchecked for lack of DNA. The CDR3 is 15 residues long. From germline, CDR1 is WNHNN and CDR2 SYGVQD (reference sequence). CDR3 in amino acids: CASSGGPGVVNEQFF.

The V call is TRBV10-3, the J call TRBJ2-1; TCRdb returns TRBD2, unconfirmable since there is no DNA. The CDR3 runs to 19 residues. The V gene's germline CDR1 is ENHRY and CDR2 SYGVKD. The CDR3 reads CANAPGLAGRHNTYNEQFF.

This chain uses TRBV25-1 with TRBJ2-3; the TCRdb D gene call, TRBD2, has no DNA to confirm it. The CDR3 runs to 17 residues. CDR1 is MGHDK, CDR2 SYGVNS, per germline. CDR3 region: CASSELGAGPSRDTQYF.

The chain has TRBV25-1 and TRBJ2-2; TCRdb's D gene call, TRBD1, goes unchecked for lack of DNA. The CDR3 length is 17 residues. Per the germline V gene, CDR1 is MGHDK and CDR2 is SYGVNS. Here the CDR3 reads CASSEPPGTGSTGELFF.

This chain joins TRBV5-1 and TRBJ2-1; the D call from TCRdb, TRBD2, cannot be confirmed without DNA. Germline V gives CDR1 SGHRS, CDR2 YFSETQ. This CDR3 has 16 residues. The CDR3 is CASSRVPSRAYNEQFF.

The genes are TRBV12-3 or TRBV12-4 and TRBJ1-5; with no DNA, the TCRdb D assignment of TRBD1 cannot be verified. There are 13 residues in the CDR3. This CDR3 is CASSWTGNGAQHF.

This sequence joins TRBV10-3 and TRBJ2-7; the D gene TCRdb calls, TRBD1, cannot be checked with no DNA. CDR1 ENHRY and CDR2 SYGVKD come from the germline V gene. There are 13 residues in the CDR3. This chain's CDR3 is CAIFSGRGDEQYF.

V gene TRBV12-3 or TRBV12-4 combines with J gene TRBJ2-7; TCRdb reports TRBD1, a call that lacks DNA to check it against. This CDR3 has 13 amino acids. CDR3 loop: CASSPGRFYEQYF.

This chain links TRBV6-1 with TRBJ2-3. This CDR3 has 13 residues. Germline V gives CDR1 MNHNS, CDR2 SASEGT. CDR3 sequence: CASSESGQPTQYF.

The chain has TRBV6-5 and TRBJ2-3; the TCRdb D gene call, TRBD1, has no DNA to confirm it. The CDR3 has 20 residues. The germline CDR1 and CDR2 sequences are MNHEY and SVGAGI. CDR3: CASSPRGTGKHLGGTDTQYF.

The V gene is TRBV6-5, the J gene TRBJ2-2; the TRBD1 assignment by TCRdb is unverifiable without DNA. The CDR3 length is 18 residues. CDR1 MNHEY and CDR2 SVGAGI come from the germline V gene. CDR3 loop: CASSWFVAGQGASGELFF.

The genes are TRBV20-1 and TRBJ1-1; TCRdb selects TRBD1, and the lack of DNA leaves this call unchecked. Germline-derived CDR1 and CDR2 are DFQATT and SNEGSKA (reference sequence). CDR3 size: 13 residues. The CDR3 loop is CSASTGYGTEAFF.

The chain combines TRBV24-1 with TRBJ2-1; the D gene TCRdb calls, TRBD2, cannot be checked with no DNA. There are 17 residues in the CDR3. Germline V lookup: CDR1 KGHDR, CDR2 SFDVKD. CDR3: CATSDPGLAGDPGEQFF.

The chain links TRBV29-1 to TRBJ2-3; the D gene TCRdb calls, TRBD2, cannot be checked with no DNA. The CDR3 contains 14 residues. Germline V gene data show CDR1 as SQVTM and CDR2 as ANQGSEA. CDR3 amino acids: CSGTTSGISDTQYF.

This rearrangement joins TRBV5-1 to TRBJ1-5; TCRdb's D call of TRBD1 is untestable without DNA. The CDR3 spans 15 residues. Germline-derived CDR1 and CDR2 are SGHRS and YFSETQ. The CDR3 spells CASSLGTTSNQPQHF.

The chain is built from TRBV29-1 and TRBJ2-7. Germline CDR1 and CDR2: SQVTM and ANQGSEA. CDR3 length: 11 amino acids. This chain's CDR3 is CSIRHRDEQYF.

The chain joins TRBV9 to TRBJ2-1; without DNA, the TCRdb call of TRBD1 cannot be checked. Germline-derived CDR1 and CDR2 are SGDLS and YYNGEE. This CDR3 has 17 residues. This chain's CDR3 is CASSPRPGDGNYNEQFF. Full variable domain (remainder filled in from reference TRBV9 and TRBJ2-1): DSGVTQTPKHLITATGQRVTLRCSPRSGDLSVYWYQQSLDQGLQFLIQYYNGEERAKGNILERFSAQQFPDLHSELNLSSLELGDSALYFCASSPRPGDGNYNEQFFGPGTRLTVL.